This T cell receptor beta chain was sequenced in a study of Ad26.COV2.S vaccination and SARS-CoV-2 variants. Data came from immunoSEQ multiplex PCR; TCRdb stores just in-frame clones and leaves some out. The sample includes about 460,000 clones, about 89% of them seen just once. Indicated treatment: around 19 received Ad26.COV2.S at low or high dose, single or two shots; roughly five received placebo; per-sample allocation not given. Day 63 after the first injection of vaccine or placebo was the sampling time. The CDR3 runs 13 residues. CDR1 is MDHEN and CDR2 is SYDVKM in the germline V gene. The V gene lost 6 bases and the J gene lost 2 bases, with 10 bases spanning the gap.

The TCR was taken from a person between 18 and 60 years old who received the Ad26.COV2.S COVID-19 vaccine or a placebo. The material sequenced was peripheral blood, taken in a trial of Ad26.COV2.S vaccine versus placebo. This rearrangement joins TRBV28 to TRBJ1-2; no clear D. This CDR3 reads CASSPRFNYGYTF. The CDR3 bases are TGTGCCAGCAGCCCCCGCTTCAACTATGGCTACACCTTC.